These 3 T cell receptor beta chains were all obtained from the same sample, sequenced in a study of T cell changes during pregnancy in multiple sclerosis. The assay was immunoSEQ multiplex PCR, and TCRdb's table has in-frame clones only and misses some. The table records 50,000 or so clones, approximately 92% of them present only once. Sequenced material: CD8+ T cells from peripheral blood mononuclear cells, taken in the second trimester of pregnancy. These receptors all stem from a female donor with multiple sclerosis, enrolled in a pregnancy study.

The chain employs TRBV5-1 and TRBJ2-7; a possible D gene is TRBD2 (6 bases). The V gene's germline CDR1 is SGHRS and CDR2 YFSETQ. Trimming shortened V by 2 bases and J by 4 bases, and 13 bases separated the two germline ends. The CDR3 is 14 amino acids. Here the CDR3 reads CASSLSAGLYEQYF. The CDR3 DNA is TGCGCCAGCAGCTTATCAGCGGGCCTATACGAGCAGTACTTC.

The chain recombines TRBV30 with TRBJ1-1; D remains ambiguous. The CDR3 loop spans 11 amino acids. Germline CDR1 reads GTSNPN; CDR2 reads SVGIG (reference sequence). Trimming removed 0 bases at V and 8 bases at J, with 7 bases between. CDR3 DNA sequence: TGTGCCTGGAGTGTAATTCAGGAAGCTTTCTTT. This translates into CAWSVIQEAFF.

The CDR3 nucleotides are TGCGCCAGCAGCACCGAGCCCAGGGACACTGAAGCTTTCTTT. This gives the protein CASSTEPRDTEAFF. The chain links TRBV5-1 to TRBJ1-1, with a tentative D call TRBD1 (5 bases). The germline V and J ends were trimmed by 4 bases and 3 bases, with 13 bases remaining between them. Germline loops: CDR1 SGHRS, CDR2 YFSETQ. This CDR3 spans 14 amino acids.